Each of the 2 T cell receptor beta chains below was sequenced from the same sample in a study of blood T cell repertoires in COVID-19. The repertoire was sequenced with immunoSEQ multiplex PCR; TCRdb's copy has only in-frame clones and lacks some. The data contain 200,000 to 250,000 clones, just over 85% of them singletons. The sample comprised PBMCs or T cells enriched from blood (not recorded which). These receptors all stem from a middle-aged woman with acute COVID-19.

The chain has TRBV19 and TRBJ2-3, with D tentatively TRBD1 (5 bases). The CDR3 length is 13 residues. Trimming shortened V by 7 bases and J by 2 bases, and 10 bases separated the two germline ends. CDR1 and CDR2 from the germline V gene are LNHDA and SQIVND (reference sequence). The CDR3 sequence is CASMDTTTDTQYF. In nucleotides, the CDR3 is TGTGCCAGTATGGACACTACCACAGATACGCAGTATTTT.

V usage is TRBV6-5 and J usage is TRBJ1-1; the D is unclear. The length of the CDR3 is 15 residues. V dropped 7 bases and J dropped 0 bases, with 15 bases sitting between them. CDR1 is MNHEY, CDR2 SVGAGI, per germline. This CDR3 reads CASIGMWALNTEAFF. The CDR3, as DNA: TGTGCCAGCATTGGAATGTGGGCGTTGAACACTGAAGCTTTCTTT.